These 12 T cell receptor beta chains originate from one sample sequenced in a study of identical twins. TCRdb re-derived calls from the 5' RACE reads in MiXCR, one entry per CDR3 protein. The table records about 530,000 distinct CDR3 sequences, approximately 14% of them present only once. The sample was also linked to a second study, of yellow fever vaccine responses in identical twins.

Sequencing was performed on CD4+ T cells sorted from blood. All receptors derive from a woman younger than 30 in good health.

This clonotype came up a few times. V usage is TRBV24-1 and J usage is TRBJ2-2; 14 positions agree with TRBD2. The CDR3 consists of 17 residues. Unmatched junction bases numbered 5, after V lost 9 bases and J lost 0 bases. Germline V lookup: CDR1 KGHDR, CDR2 SFDVKD. The CDR3 coding sequence is TGTGCCACCGGCCGGACTAGCGGGAGGACGAACACCGGGGAGCTGTTTTTT. Encoded protein: CATGRTSGRTNTGELFF.

This clonotype was seen many times. The chain combines TRBV29-1 with TRBJ2-5, with D possibly matching TRBD1 (6 bases). The CDR3 has 14 amino acids. V lost 6 bases and J lost 2, with 16 bases in between. CDR1 and CDR2 from the germline V gene are SQVTM and ANQGSEA. CDR3 nucleotide sequence: TGCAGCGTATCCGGACAGAGGATTCAAGAGACCCAGTACTTC. Its protein product is CSVSGQRIQETQYF. Full variable domain (missing parts from reference TRBV29-1 and TRBJ2-5): SAVISQKPSRDICQRGTSLTIQCQVDSQVTMMFWYRQQPGQSLTLIATANQGSEATYESGFVIDKFPISRPNLTFSTLTVSNMSPEDSSIYLCSVSGQRIQETQYFGPGTRLLVL.

This clonotype turned up a few times. J is TRBJ2-1 and V is TRBV7-2; D is ambiguous. The V end lost 0 bases, the J end lost 5 bases, and 11 bases lay between the germline ends. CDR1 is SGHTA, CDR2 FQGNSA, per germline. The CDR3 runs to 15 residues. CDR3 coding DNA: TGTGCCAGCAGCTTAGCGTCGGGCTCTCACAATGAGCAGTTCTTC. Its protein is CASSLASGSHNEQFF.

The V call is TRBV14, the J call TRBJ1-1; possible D gene TRBD1, 6 bases. Germline CDR1 is SGHDN and CDR2 is FVKESK. V lost 1 base and J lost 4, with 19 bases in between. The CDR3 has 17 residues. The CDR3 bases are TGTGCCAGCAGCCAAGCAGGGGCATGGACGGCGGGCACTGAAGCTTTCTTT. This translates into CASSQAGAWTAGTEAFF.

There are a few counts of this clonotype. The chain recombines TRBV18 with TRBJ2-5; tentatively, D is TRBD1 or TRBD2 (5 bases each). The V and J ends lost 0 bases and 7 bases respectively, with 12 bases between them. The CDR3 runs to 14 residues. CDR1 and CDR2 from the germline V gene are KGHSH and LQKENI. CDR3 sequence: CASSPPSGTVTQYF. The CDR3 bases are TGTGCCAGCTCACCACCTTCAGGGACCGTGACCCAGTACTTC.

This clonotype was observed at least ten times. The V gene is TRBV12-3 or TRBV12-4, the J gene TRBJ1-6; D uncertain. The CDR3 sequence is 13 residues long. Trimming took off 10 bases at V and 2 bases at J, with 9 bases between the two ends. The CDR3 region has the DNA TGTGCCACCAGACTGGCCTATAATTCACCCCTCCACTTT. Translating it yields CATRLAYNSPLHF.

This clonotype was seen more than once but under ten times. The V call is TRBV7-3, the J call TRBJ2-2; D remains unclear. There are 16 residues in the CDR3. The ends were cut back, 1 base at V and 2 bases at J, with 11 bases in the middle. Germline CDR1 SGHTA, CDR2 FQGTGA. In DNA, the CDR3 is TGTGCCAGCAGCTTAAATAGAGTCCGAAACACCGGGGAGCTGTTTTTT. Amino acids: CASSLNRVRNTGELFF.

The chain has TRBV12-3 or TRBV12-4 and TRBJ1-1, with 7 nucleotides matching TRBD1. The CDR3 spans 15 residues. V lost 6 bases to trimming and J lost 4 bases; unmatched junction nucleotides: 11. The CDR3 DNA follows: TGTGCCAGCAGCCTACACAGGGGAAGGGGCACTGAAGCTTTCTTT. Protein product: CASSLHRGRGTEAFF.

The chain carries TRBV4-1 and TRBJ2-6; a weak D match, TRBD1 (5 bases). Germline V CDR1 and CDR2: MGHRA, YSYEKL. The CDR3 length is 17 residues. V gave up 2 bases and J gave up 3 bases, with 14 bases separating them. Written as DNA, the CDR3 is TGCGCCAGCAGCCAACCGACAGCCCAGTATGGGGCCAACGTCCTGACTTTC. This translates into CASSQPTAQYGANVLTF.

This clonotype was counted a few times. The chain couples TRBV5-1 to TRBJ2-3; D gene uncertain. The CDR3 covers 15 residues. Trimming left V 0 bases short and J 0 bases short, with 8 bases between. The germline gives CDR1 SGHRS, CDR2 YFSETQ. This CDR3 is CASSLGGMSTDTQYF. The DNA for the CDR3 is TGCGCCAGCAGCTTGGGCGGCATGAGCACAGATACGCAGTATTTT.

This clonotype has a handful of counts. The V and J genes are TRBV5-1 and TRBJ1-6; D call uncertain. Trimming shortened V by 0 bases and J by 9 bases, and 7 bases separated the two germline ends. CDR1 and CDR2 (germline): SGHRS, YFSETQ. The CDR3 length is 13 residues. This chain's CDR3 is CASSLEIGSPLHF. CDR3 DNA sequence: TGCGCCAGCAGCTTGGAAATAGGTTCACCCCTCCACTTT.

This clonotype came up a few times. The chain uses TRBV28 and TRBJ2-1; the D gene is possibly TRBD1 (5 bases). CDR3 length: 17 residues. From germline, CDR1 is MDHEN and CDR2 SYDVKM. Between the trimmed V and J ends, which lost 4 bases and 6 bases, there was a span of 22 bases. Here the CDR3 reads CASSSRFLSQGFNEQFF. The CDR3, as DNA: TGTGCCAGCAGTTCCCGGTTTCTTTCGCAGGGATTCAATGAGCAGTTCTTC.